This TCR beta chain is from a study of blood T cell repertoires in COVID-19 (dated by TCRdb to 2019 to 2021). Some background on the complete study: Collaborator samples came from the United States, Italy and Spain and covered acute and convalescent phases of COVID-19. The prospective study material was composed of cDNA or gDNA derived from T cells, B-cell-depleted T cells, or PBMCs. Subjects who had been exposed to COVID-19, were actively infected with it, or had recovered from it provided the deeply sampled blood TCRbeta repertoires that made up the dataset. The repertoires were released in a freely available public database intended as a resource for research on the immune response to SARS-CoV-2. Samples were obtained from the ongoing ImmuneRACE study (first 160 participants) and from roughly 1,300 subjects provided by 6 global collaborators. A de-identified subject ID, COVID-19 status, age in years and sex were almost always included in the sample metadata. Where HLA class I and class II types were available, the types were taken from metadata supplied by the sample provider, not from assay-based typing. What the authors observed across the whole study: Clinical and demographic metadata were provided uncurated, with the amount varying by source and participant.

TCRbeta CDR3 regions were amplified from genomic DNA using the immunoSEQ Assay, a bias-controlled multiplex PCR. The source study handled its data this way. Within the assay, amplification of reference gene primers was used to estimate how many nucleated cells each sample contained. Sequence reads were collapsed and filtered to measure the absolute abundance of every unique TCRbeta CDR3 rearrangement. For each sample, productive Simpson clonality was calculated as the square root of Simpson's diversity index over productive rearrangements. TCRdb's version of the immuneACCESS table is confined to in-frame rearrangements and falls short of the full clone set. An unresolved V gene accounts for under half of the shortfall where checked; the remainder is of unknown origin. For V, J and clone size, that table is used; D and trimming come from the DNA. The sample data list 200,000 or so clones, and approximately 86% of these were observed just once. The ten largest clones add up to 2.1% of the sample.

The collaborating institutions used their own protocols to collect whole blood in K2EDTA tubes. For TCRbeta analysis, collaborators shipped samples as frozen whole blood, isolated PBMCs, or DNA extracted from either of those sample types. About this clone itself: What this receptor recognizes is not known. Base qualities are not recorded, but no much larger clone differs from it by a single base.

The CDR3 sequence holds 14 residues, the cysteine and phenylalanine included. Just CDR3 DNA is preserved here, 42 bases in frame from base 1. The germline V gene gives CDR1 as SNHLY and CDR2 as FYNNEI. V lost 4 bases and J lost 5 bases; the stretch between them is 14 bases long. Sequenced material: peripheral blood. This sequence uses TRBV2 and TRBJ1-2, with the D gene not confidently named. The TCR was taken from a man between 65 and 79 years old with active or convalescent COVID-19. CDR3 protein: CASSGRMGEYGYTF. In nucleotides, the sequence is TGTGCCAGCAGTGGCCGGATGGGCGAGTATGGCTACACCTTC.